A single sample gave rise to the 28 T cell receptor beta chains below, sequenced in a study of identical twins. TCRdb re-called the 5' RACE reads through MiXCR, storing one row per CDR3 protein. The sample holds hundreds of thousands of distinct CDR3 sequences, 21% seen once. Another study also made use of these data, one on T cells expressing NK-cell markers.

Source material: PBMCs. The receptors come from a woman aged 18-30 years in good health.

This sequence joins TRBV20-1 and TRBJ2-2, with D maybe TRBD1 (5 bases). Per the germline V gene, CDR1 is DFQATT and CDR2 is SNEGSKA (reference sequence). This CDR3 has 13 residues. V lost 7 bases, J lost 1 base, and 10 bases lay in between. CDR3 region: CSVDSENTGELFF. CDR3 DNA sequence: TGCAGTGTTGACAGTGAGAACACCGGGGAGCTGTTTTTT.

This clonotype turned up a few times. A read error may account for a junction end that differs from germline. V is TRBV5-1 and J is TRBJ2-7; TRBD1 agrees at 9 bases. The CDR3 sequence is 14 residues long. Per germline, CDR1 SGHRS and CDR2 YFSETQ. CDR3 sequence: CASSLGTGGNEQYF. CDR3 nucleotide sequence: TGTGCCAGCAGCTTAGGAACAGGGGGCAACGAGCAGTACTTC. Drawing the rest from reference TRBV5-1 and TRBJ2-7, the complete variable domain is KAGVTQTPRYLIKTRGQQVTLSCSPISGHRSVSWYQQTPGQGLQFLFEYFSETQRNKGNFPGRFSGRQFSNSRSEMNVSTLELGDSALYLCASSLGTGGNEQYFGPGTRLTVT.

This chain connects TRBV9 to TRBJ2-7, with D hard to call. Trimming shortened V by 1 base and J by 6 bases, and 14 bases separated the two germline ends. CDR1 SGDLS and CDR2 YYNGEE come from the germline V gene. This CDR3 has 14 amino acids. Here the CDR3 DNA reads TGTGCCAGCAGCGTAAGGCCCCACGACGGCGAGCAGTACTTC. It translates to CASSVRPHDGEQYF.

The chain links TRBV4-2 to TRBJ2-7; 8 bases agree with TRBD2. The CDR3 is made up of 15 amino acids. The V gene's germline CDR1 is LGHNA and CDR2 YNFKEQ. V lost 1 base, J lost 2 bases, and 4 bases stayed unmatched. In DNA, the CDR3 is TGTGCCAGCAGCCAAGGGACTAGCTTAACCTACGAGCAGTACTTC. It specifies CASSQGTSLTYEQYF.

There are many counts of this clonotype. The chain couples TRBV20-1 to TRBJ2-1; 8 bases agree with TRBD2. Unmatched junction bases numbered 6, after V lost 0 bases and J lost 8 bases. In germline, CDR1 is DFQATT, CDR2 SNEGSKA (reference sequence). This CDR3 spans 14 amino acids. The CDR3 DNA follows: TGCAGTGCTAGAGATGGACTAGCTGTGGATGAGCAGTTCTTC. Its protein product is CSARDGLAVDEQFF.

This clonotype was detected a few times. The chain carries TRBV6-1 and TRBJ1-2, with unresolved D. Trimming pared 10 bases from V and 0 bases from J, leaving 15 bases between. The CDR3 has 14 residues. The V gene's germline CDR1 is MNHNS and CDR2 SASEGT. CDR3 in amino acids: CATSNRIPNYGYTF. In DNA form, the CDR3 reads TGTGCCACCTCAAACAGAATTCCTAACTATGGCTACACCTTC.

The V gene is TRBV27, the J gene TRBJ1-1; D perhaps matches TRBD1 (5 bases). Germline V CDR1 and CDR2: MNHEY, SMNVEV (reference sequence). The CDR3 length is 13 residues. The V end lost 6 bases, the J end lost 11 bases, and 19 bases lay between the germline ends. The CDR3 nucleotides are TGTGCCAGCAGCCCCCGGGGGGTCCTTAAGGCTTTCTTT. It translates to CASSPRGVLKAFF.

The table lists this clonotype with a count of one. This chain joins TRBV5-6 and TRBJ2-7; D remains ambiguous. This CDR3 spans 14 amino acids. V lost 2 bases, J lost 0 bases, and 9 bases lay in between. Germline V gives CDR1 SGHDT, CDR2 YYEEEE. This CDR3 reads CASSFGRPSYEQYF. The CDR3 DNA reads TGTGCCAGCAGCTTCGGACGGCCCTCCTACGAGCAGTACTTC. The variable domain in full, with the rest retrieved from reference TRBV5-6 and TRBJ2-7, is DAGVTQSPTHLIKTRGQQVTLRCSPKSGHDTVSWYQQALGQGPQFIFQYYEEEERQRGNFPDRFSGHQFPNYSSELNVNALLLGDSALYLCASSFGRPSYEQYFGPGTRLTVT.

The chain couples TRBV15 to TRBJ2-3; a weak D match, TRBD1 (6 bases). V gave up 0 bases and J gave up 3 bases, with 10 bases separating them. Looked up from germline, CDR1 is LNHNV and CDR2 is YYDKDF (reference sequence). This CDR3 is 15 amino acids long. CDR3 sequence (DNA): TGTGCCACCAGCAGAGAAGGCAGGGGAACAGATACGCAGTATTTT. It yields the protein CATSREGRGTDTQYF.

The DNA for the CDR3 is TGTGCCAGCAGCTCAACGGGCGTACCACCCCTCCACTTT. Translated, it gives CASSSTGVPPLHF. The gene calls are TRBV7-9 and TRBJ1-6; unclear D gene. The CDR3 loop spans 13 amino acids. V lost 4 bases, J lost 11 bases, and 12 bases lay in between. Germline CDR1 SEHNR, CDR2 FQNEAQ (reference sequence).

The chain couples TRBV6-2 or TRBV6-3 to TRBJ2-7, with D hard to call. Trimming pared 4 bases from V and 6 bases from J, leaving 7 bases between. The length of the CDR3 is 11 residues. Germline values: CDR1 MNHEY, CDR2 SVGEGT. CDR3 in amino acids: CASSWDFEQYF. DNA of the CDR3: TGTGCCAGCAGTTGGGATTTCGAGCAGTACTTC.

There are many counts of this clonotype. J is TRBJ1-1 and V is TRBV5-1, with D uncertain. This CDR3 comprises 14 residues. Trimming left V 1 base short and J 1 base short, with 8 bases between. The germline gives CDR1 SGHRS, CDR2 YFSETQ. The CDR3: CASSLTSRNTEAFF. DNA for the CDR3: TGCGCCAGCAGCTTGACCTCAAGGAACACTGAAGCTTTCTTT.

This clonotype turned up a few times. V and J are TRBV6-2 or TRBV6-3 and TRBJ1-1, with D tentatively TRBD1 (5 bases). There are 12 residues in the CDR3. Trimming removed 8 bases at V and 8 bases at J, with 15 bases between. The germline V gene has CDR1 MNHEY and CDR2 SVGEGT. The CDR3 DNA is TGTGCCAGCGGAGAAGGGGCGGTCGAAGCTTTCTTT. Translated, it gives CASGEGAVEAFF.

This clonotype was picked up a small number of times. The V gene is TRBV7-8, the J gene TRBJ2-1, with 10 bases aligning to TRBD2. The CDR3 spans 18 residues. In germline, CDR1 is SGHVS, CDR2 FQNEAQ. The trim removed 2 bases at V and 3 bases at J, leaving 10 bases unmatched. CDR3: CASSLRAPSGRFYNEQFF. The CDR3 DNA reads TGTGCCAGCAGCTTACGGGCACCTAGCGGGAGATTCTACAATGAGCAGTTCTTC.

This clonotype was detected a few times. The CDR3 DNA reads TGTGCCAGCAGCTTTGCCCGAGTGGGGGTCTATCCCCATTACTCCTACGAGCAGTACTTC. As protein: CASSFARVGVYPHYSYEQYF. The chain carries TRBV5-6 and TRBJ2-7; D tentatively reads TRBD1 or TRBD2 (5 bases each). This CDR3 spans 20 amino acids. In germline, CDR1 is SGHDT, CDR2 YYEEEE. Trimming took 2 bases from V and 0 from J, leaving 27 bases between them.

The chain is built from TRBV7-9 and TRBJ1-1, with TRBD1 matching 10 bases. V trimming: 5 bases; J trimming: 5 bases; junction bases outside the gene matches: 8. The CDR3 length is 15 residues. Germline CDR1 reads SEHNR; CDR2 reads FQNEAQ (reference sequence). The CDR3 region is CASSGRQGAGTEAFF. As DNA, the CDR3 is TGTGCCAGCAGCGGCAGACAGGGGGCAGGTACTGAAGCTTTCTTT.

The J gene is TRBJ2-3, the V gene TRBV25-1; 9 bases line up with TRBD2. The V and J ends lost 5 bases and 0 bases, in that order; junction bases with no gene match: 6. The length of the CDR3 is 16 residues. Germline V gene lookup returns CDR1 MGHDK and CDR2 SYGVNS. CDR3 sequence reads: CASSSTSGRSTDTQYF. CDR3 nucleotide sequence: TGTGCCAGCAGTTCTACTAGCGGGCGAAGCACAGATACGCAGTATTTT.

The chain recombines TRBV24-1 with TRBJ2-5, with TRBD2 matching 8 bases. The CDR3 is 12 amino acids. Germline CDR1 and CDR2: KGHDR and SFDVKD. The J segment lost 7 bases and the V segment lost 9 bases, leaving 6 bases of the junction unmatched. CDR3 bases: TGTGCCACCCAAGCGGGGGAAGGGACCCAGTACTTC. Protein sequence: CATQAGEGTQYF.

The chain combines TRBV10-3 with TRBJ2-3, with D perhaps TRBD1 (6 bases). The length of the CDR3 is 15 residues. Germline loops: CDR1 ENHRY, CDR2 SYGVKD. V lost 3 bases and J lost 4, with 14 bases in between. CDR3 region: CAISDPGHKADTQYF. CDR3 nucleotides: TGTGCCATCAGTGATCCGGGACACAAGGCAGATACGCAGTATTTT.

This clonotype was detected only a few times. This chain uses TRBV3-1 with TRBJ2-1; D perhaps matches TRBD1 (5 bases). CDR1 is LGHDT, CDR2 YNNKEL, per germline (reference sequence). V lost 3 bases, J lost 3 bases, and 9 bases lay in between. This CDR3 contains 14 residues. The CDR3 region is CASSHFRGYNEQFF. CDR3 nucleotides: TGTGCCAGCAGCCATTTTAGGGGCTACAATGAGCAGTTCTTC.

This clonotype was picked up many times. The chain recombines TRBV6-5 with TRBJ1-5; weak D call: TRBD1 (5 bases). Trimming cost V 8 bases and J 4 bases, with 6 bases left between them. This CDR3 is 11 amino acids long. CDR1 is MNHEY and CDR2 is SVGAGI in the germline V gene. The chain's CDR3 is CASGGNQPQHF. The CDR3 region has the DNA TGTGCCAGCGGGGGTAATCAGCCCCAGCATTTT.

This clonotype was counted at least ten times. The J gene is TRBJ1-2, the V gene TRBV7-9; maybe TRBD1 (5 bases). The CDR3 is made up of 15 amino acids. V lost 5 bases and J lost 0, with 13 bases in between. CDR1 is SEHNR and CDR2 is FQNEAQ in the germline V gene (reference sequence). CDR3 sequence reads: CASSTTDSPNYGYTF. Here the CDR3 DNA reads TGTGCCAGCAGCACTACCGACAGCCCTAACTATGGCTACACCTTC.

This clonotype appeared a few times. The chain uses TRBV27 and TRBJ2-2; 7 bases match TRBD1. Looked up from germline, CDR1 is MNHEY and CDR2 is SMNVEV (reference sequence). This CDR3 contains 15 residues. J lost 5 bases, V lost 2 bases, and 5 bases had no gene match. Here the CDR3 DNA reads TGTGCCAGCAGTTTAGGGGAACAGGGGACCGGGGAGCTGTTTTTT. This codes for CASSLGEQGTGELFF.

This chain links TRBV5-1 with TRBJ2-5; D gene uncertain. This CDR3 is built from 14 residues. Trimming took 2 bases from V and 1 from J, leaving 9 bases between them. Looked up from germline, CDR1 is SGHRS and CDR2 is YFSETQ. The CDR3 loop is CASSFRMVQETQYF. CDR3 in DNA: TGCGCCAGCAGCTTTAGGATGGTCCAAGAGACCCAGTACTTC.

This clonotype was counted ten times or more. The rearrangement joins TRBV20-1 to TRBJ2-2; 10 positions agree with TRBD2. The CDR3 extends over 20 amino acids. CDR1 and CDR2 (germline): DFQATT, SNEGSKA (reference sequence). V was clipped by 0 bases and J by 0 bases; unmatched bases: 13. CDR3 in amino acids: CSARDLASGGPKSNTGELFF. The CDR3 DNA reads as TGCAGTGCTAGAGATCTGGCTAGCGGGGGCCCCAAATCGAACACCGGGGAGCTGTTTTTT.

This clonotype was counted a few times. The chain employs TRBV6-2 or TRBV6-3 and TRBJ2-1, with D tentatively TRBD1 (6 bases). Germline V gives CDR1 MNHEY, CDR2 SVGEGT. The CDR3 spans 13 residues. The V end was cut by 7 bases, the J end by 3 bases, with 10 bases between. Here the CDR3 reads CASNPGHYNEQFF. The CDR3 DNA is TGTGCCAGCAATCCGGGACACTACAATGAGCAGTTCTTC.

This clonotype was counted ten times or more. The rearrangement joins TRBV7-9 to TRBJ2-5; possibly TRBD1 for D (5 bases). CDR3 length equals 13 residues. Deletions cut 3 bases from V and 4 bases from J, with 9 bases between. Germline CDR1 and CDR2: SEHNR and FQNEAQ (reference sequence). The DNA of the CDR3 is TGTGCCAGCAGCTTTGGACAAACAGAGACCCAGTACTTC. Protein product: CASSFGQTETQYF.

The CDR3 loop reads CASSLWAMNTEAFF. The CDR3 coding sequence is TGTGCCAGCAGTCTTTGGGCCATGAACACTGAAGCTTTCTTT. The J gene is TRBJ1-1, the V gene TRBV12-3 or TRBV12-4; D is uncertain. CDR3 length: 14 amino acids. Trimming took off 5 bases at V and 0 bases at J, with 10 bases between the two ends.